This T cell receptor beta chain appears in the sequencing data of a study of Graves' ophthalmopathy and Graves' hyperthyroidism. Notes on the study in general: Distinction of ophthalmopathy from stable hyperthyroidism by a 13-signature model reached 85% to 90% sensitivity and 75% to 83% specificity.

Scientists amplified the TCR beta CDR3 regions from RNA transcripts. After a first-round RT-PCR with HTBI primers, a second-round multiplex PCR was run. MiXCR was run by TCRdb on the multiplex PCR reads, yielding one entry per CDR3 protein. The data contain 500,000 to 700,000 distinct CDR3 sequences, roughly 20% of them singletons. Worth noting for this clonotype: No antigen is known for it.

CDR3 size: 18 residues. Germline CDR1 and CDR2: KGHDR and SFDVKD. V lost 2 bases and J lost 4; bases outside the gene matches: 7. Researchers classed hyperthyroidism as stable given no ophthalmopathy within 18 months of follow-up. The hyperthyroidism patients had a new diagnosis of under 2 months' duration and were aged 18 to 65. Thyroid ultrasound, orbital computed tomography, TRAb, serum thyroxine and clinical symptoms formed the basis of diagnosis. The chain recombines TRBV24-1 with TRBJ2-2, with TRBD2 matching 12 bases. The receptor's source is a woman between 18 and 29 years old with stable Graves' hyperthyroidism. Some clones in this sample may be carry-over from other donors' samples. The sequencing sample was made of peripheral blood. The CDR3 region is CATSDSTGTSGFTGELFF. DNA for the CDR3: TGTGCCACCAGTGATTCTACAGGGACTAGCGGGTTCACCGGGGAGCTGTTTTTT.